The next 19 T cell receptor beta chains were all read from a single sample in a study of shared clonotypes between healthy human individuals. Repertoires were generated with immunoSEQ multiplex PCR, while TCRdb's copy carries only in-frame clones and drops some. The sample holds some 680,000 clones, more than 70% seen once. Source material: memory CD4+ T cells sorted from blood. Subset indicated: CD45RA-negative fraction. All receptors derive from a young woman in good health.

The rearrangement links TRBV6-4 to TRBJ2-2; 7 bases fit TRBD2. Looked up from germline, CDR1 is MRHNA and CDR2 is SNTAGT. With 2 bases clipped from V and 6 bases from J, the junction kept 6 bases outside the gene matches. This CDR3 spans 15 amino acids. The CDR3 region is CASSDQRDWSGELFF. The CDR3 DNA reads TGTGCCAGCAGTGACCAGCGGGACTGGTCCGGGGAGCTGTTTTTT.

The genes are TRBV15 and TRBJ2-6; D unresolved. Germline CDR1 reads LNHNV; CDR2 reads YYDKDF (reference sequence). This CDR3 spans 18 amino acids. The germline V and J ends were trimmed by 0 bases and 0 bases, with 12 bases remaining between them. DNA for the CDR3: TGTGCCACCAGCAGAGAAGGAATAAGACTCTCTGGGGCCAACGTCCTGACTTTC. It yields the protein CATSREGIRLSGANVLTF.

The J gene is TRBJ2-5, the V gene TRBV5-4; D may be TRBD1 (5 bases). Germline CDR1 reads SGHNT; CDR2 reads YYREEE (reference sequence). The germline V and J ends were trimmed by 2 bases and 8 bases, with 10 bases remaining between them. The CDR3 runs 12 residues. The chain's CDR3 is CASSLGVATQYF. The DNA of the CDR3 is TGTGCCAGCAGCTTAGGGGTGGCAACCCAGTACTTC.

The chain uses TRBV28 and TRBJ2-3; D not resolved. Looked up from germline, CDR1 is MDHEN and CDR2 is SYDVKM. The CDR3 length is 13 residues. V was shortened by 4 bases and J by 0 bases, with 5 bases between the two germline ends. The CDR3 is CASSSHSTDTQYF. The CDR3 nucleotides are TGTGCCAGCAGTTCACATAGCACAGATACGCAGTATTTT.

This clone was observed a single time. The gene calls are TRBV6-5 and TRBJ1-1; a weak D match, TRBD1 (5 bases). This CDR3 is built from 16 residues. Per germline, CDR1 MNHEY and CDR2 SVGAGI. Trimming stripped 0 bases from V and 0 bases from J, with 11 bases between. The chain's CDR3 is CASSYSYYRMNTEAFF. CDR3 nucleotides: TGTGCCAGCAGTTACTCCTATTACAGGATGAACACTGAAGCTTTCTTT.

Remarks on this clone: Other DNA sequences in the same sample also yield this CDR3. The chain couples TRBV11-2 to TRBJ1-1, with D unclear. The CDR3 runs to 13 residues. V lost 3 bases and J lost 0, with 5 bases in between. CDR1 SGHAT and CDR2 FQNNGV come from the germline V gene. This CDR3 is CASSFRLNTEAFF. CDR3 bases: TGTGCCAGCAGCTTTCGTCTGAACACTGAAGCTTTCTTT.

The V and J genes are TRBV19 and TRBJ2-2, with a possible D match to TRBD1 (5 bases). The CDR3 has 16 amino acids. Trimming shortened V by 4 bases and J by 5 bases, and 17 bases separated the two germline ends. The germline V gene has CDR1 LNHDA and CDR2 SQIVND (reference sequence). Here the CDR3 reads CASSTLPKGHTGELFF. CDR3 coding DNA: TGTGCCAGTAGTACGCTGCCTAAGGGGCATACCGGGGAGCTGTTTTTT.

V and J are TRBV15 and TRBJ2-4; 10 bases align to TRBD1. Germline V gene lookup returns CDR1 LNHNV and CDR2 YYDKDF (reference sequence). CDR3 length: 17 amino acids. J lost 0 bases, V lost 1 base, and 3 bases had no gene match. This CDR3 is CATSRVTGGLAKNIQYF. The CDR3 nucleotides are TGTGCCACCAGCAGAGTGACAGGGGGCTTAGCCAAAAACATTCAGTACTTC.

The chain combines TRBV25-1 with TRBJ2-1; D is perhaps TRBD1 or TRBD2 (5 bases each). Trimming pared 3 bases from V and 6 bases from J, leaving 15 bases between. This CDR3 comprises 15 residues. The germline V gene has CDR1 MGHDK and CDR2 SYGVNS. CDR3 residues: CASSEAQDLGNEQFF. CDR3 nucleotide sequence: TGTGCCAGCAGTGAGGCACAGGACTTAGGCAATGAGCAGTTCTTC.

The rearrangement uses TRBV27 and TRBJ2-3; 8 nucleotides align to TRBD2. Germline V gene data show CDR1 as MNHEY and CDR2 as SMNVEV (reference sequence). The CDR3 totals 14 residues. The J segment lost 4 bases and the V segment lost 2 bases, leaving 2 bases of the junction unmatched. The CDR3 reads CASSLRLASDTQYF. CDR3 in DNA: TGTGCCAGCAGTTTACGACTAGCGTCAGATACGCAGTATTTT.

The chain is built from TRBV28 and TRBJ2-1; possible D gene TRBD2, 5 bases. V dropped 6 bases and J dropped 8 bases, with 26 bases sitting between them. The CDR3 is 17 residues long. Per germline, CDR1 MDHEN and CDR2 SYDVKM. The DNA for the CDR3 is TGTGCCAGCAGAGCCAGGCCAGGAGCGGCCCTGAGGCATGAGCAGTTCTTC. This sequence encodes CASRARPGAALRHEQFF.

This clone was counted between two and nine times. The chain employs TRBV29-1 and TRBJ2-2, with 8 bases that match TRBD2. Germline lookup yields CDR1 SQVTM and CDR2 ANQGSEA. The CDR3 is 15 amino acids. V trimming: 7 bases; J trimming: 3 bases; junction bases outside the gene matches: 10. The CDR3 bases are TGCAGCGCTGAGCGGGGAGCGGGAGACACCGGGGAGCTGTTTTTT. Protein sequence: CSAERGAGDTGELFF.

Concerning this clone: Other DNA sequences in the same sample also yield this CDR3. This chain joins TRBV2 and TRBJ2-7; no reliable D call. The CDR3 is 12 amino acids. CDR1 is SNHLY, CDR2 FYNNEI, per germline. V dropped 6 bases and J dropped 2 bases, with 8 bases sitting between them. CDR3 nucleotides: TGTGCCAGCAGGGGTGAGACCTACGAGCAGTACTTC. Translation gives CASRGETYEQYF.

This chain joins TRBV7-8 and TRBJ2-1, with D unresolved. With 2 bases removed from V and 4 bases from J, the gap between germline ends came to 3 bases. This CDR3 is 12 amino acids long. Germline V CDR1 and CDR2: SGHVS, FQNEAQ. The CDR3 DNA is TGTGCCAGCAGCTTATCATACAATGAGCAGTTCTTC. It codes for CASSLSYNEQFF.

This clone came up many times. This chain joins TRBV5-1 and TRBJ2-2, with TRBD1 identical over 10 bases. CDR1 and CDR2 (germline): SGHRS, YFSETQ. The CDR3 loop spans 16 amino acids. Unmatched junction bases numbered 13, after V lost 7 bases and J lost 7 bases. CDR3 region: CASRLGGQGSRGELFF. Here the CDR3 DNA reads TGCGCCAGCCGATTAGGGGGACAGGGGTCCCGCGGGGAGCTGTTTTTT.

The rearrangement links TRBV7-8 to TRBJ2-5, with 9 bases lining up with TRBD1. The CDR3 has 14 residues. The germline V gene encodes CDR1 SGHVS and CDR2 FQNEAQ. Losses at the gene ends were 5 bases for V and 5 bases for J; bases not matched to a gene: 6. CDR3 DNA: TGTGCCAGCAGCCCGGGACAGGGTGGGGAGACCCAGTACTTC. Translated: CASSPGQGGETQYF.

Comments on this clone: A read error may produce the germline difference seen at one junction end. Written as DNA, the CDR3 is TGTGCCACCAGTAAAGACGTTAGCAATCAGCCCCAGCATTTT. Translation gives CATSKDVSNQPQHF. V and J are TRBV10-3 and TRBJ1-5; D is unresolved. CDR3 size: 14 residues. The germline V gene encodes CDR1 ENHRY and CDR2 SYGVKD.

The chain couples TRBV2 to TRBJ2-5; TRBD1 agrees at 9 bases. J gave up 5 bases and V 7 bases, and 5 bases lay outside the gene matches. The CDR3 sequence is 13 residues long. Germline CDR1 SNHLY, CDR2 FYNNEI. This CDR3 is CASNRGLGETQYF. The DNA of the CDR3 is TGTGCCAGCAACAGGGGGCTTGGGGAGACCCAGTACTTC.

This clone showed up just once. The chain uses TRBV28 and TRBJ2-4; no clear D. This CDR3 is 14 amino acids long. The V end was cut by 4 bases, the J end by 7 bases, with 14 bases between. From germline, CDR1 is MDHEN and CDR2 SYDVKM. In DNA form, the CDR3 reads TGTGCCAGCAGTTCCCTCGCCTCGGCGAACATTCAGTACTTC. This gives the protein CASSSLASANIQYF.